The 18 T cell receptor beta chains given below trace back to one sample, sequenced in a study of cytomegalovirus exposure and HLA in healthy donors. Both 60 Vbeta primers and 13 Jbeta primers went into the PCR. Some clones are missing from TCRdb's copy, which holds only in-frame ones; the method was immunoSEQ multiplex PCR. This table holds around 100,000 clones, about 61% found once. Sequenced material: PBMCs. The receptors were sampled from a woman between 25 and 40 years old in good health and CMV-seronegative.

This chain joins TRBV5-4 and TRBJ2-2; D is possibly TRBD2 (5 bases). Trimming pared 4 bases from V and 4 bases from J, leaving 17 bases between. CDR1 is SGHNT and CDR2 is YYREEE in the germline V gene (reference sequence). The CDR3 loop spans 16 amino acids. CDR3 in DNA: TGTGCCAGCAGCCCGACTACGCCGATCAGCACCGGGGAGCTGTTTTTT. It encodes CASSPTTPISTGELFF. Drawing the rest from reference TRBV5-4 and TRBJ2-2, the complete variable domain is ETGVTQSPTHLIKTRGQQVTLRCSSQSGHNTVSWYQQALGQGPQFIFQYYREEENGRGNFPPRFSGLQFPNYSSELNVNALELDDSALYLCASSPTTPISTGELFFGEGSRLTVL.

The chain uses TRBV20-1 and TRBJ1-1; D uncertain. This CDR3 region has 11 residues. Germline V gene lookup returns CDR1 DFQATT and CDR2 SNEGSKA (reference sequence). V was shortened by 4 bases and J by 7 bases, with 10 bases between the two germline ends. This CDR3 is CSATRGSEAFF. The CDR3, as DNA: TGCAGTGCTACCAGAGGTAGTGAAGCTTTCTTT.

V and J are TRBV4-2 and TRBJ2-1, with TRBD2 matching over 11 bases. V gave up 0 bases and J gave up 13 bases; unmatched junction bases: 8. This CDR3 spans 15 amino acids. The V gene's germline CDR1 is LGHNA and CDR2 YNFKEQ. This CDR3 reads CASSQDVAGTSGQFF. The CDR3 DNA reads TGTGCCAGCAGCCAAGATGTGGCCGGGACTAGCGGACAGTTCTTC.

This clone showed up just a few times. CDR3 sequence reads: CTTRGREQFF. CDR3 sequence (DNA): TGCACTACTAGGGGGCGTGAGCAGTTCTTC. The V gene is TRBV20-1, the J gene TRBJ2-1; 7 nucleotides align to TRBD1. This CDR3 spans 10 amino acids. Germline CDR1 DFQATT, CDR2 SNEGSKA (reference sequence).

The J gene is TRBJ2-3, the V gene TRBV11-2, with 8 bases that match TRBD1. The CDR3 is 16 amino acids. The V and J ends lost 5 bases and 0 bases, in that order; junction bases with no gene match: 7. Germline CDR1 reads SGHAT; CDR2 reads FQNNGV. The CDR3 DNA reads as TGTGCCAGCAGCAGAGAGGGGACAGGAAGCACAGATACGCAGTATTTT. Protein product: CASSREGTGSTDTQYF.

V and J are TRBV19 and TRBJ2-2; 8 bases are a match to TRBD2. This CDR3 has 15 residues. Germline assignment: CDR1 LNHDA and CDR2 SQIVND (reference sequence). With V trimmed by 3 bases and J by 5 bases, 5 bases remained unmatched. The CDR3: CASSMTSVGTGELFF. Written as DNA, the CDR3 is TGTGCCAGTAGTATGACTAGCGTCGGTACCGGGGAGCTGTTTTTT.

The J gene is TRBJ2-1, the V gene TRBV5-1; 8 nucleotides match TRBD2. With 1 base clipped from V and 9 bases from J, the junction kept 6 bases outside the gene matches. Germline V gene sequence: CDR1 SGHRS, CDR2 YFSETQ. The CDR3 spans 14 residues. The CDR3 is CASSLTAGVGEQFF. CDR3 bases: TGCGCCAGCAGCTTGACAGCGGGAGTTGGTGAGCAGTTCTTC.

This rearrangement joins TRBV6-5 to TRBJ1-5; perhaps TRBD1 as D (6 bases). The CDR3 totals 15 residues. Germline loops: CDR1 MNHEY, CDR2 SVGAGI. Trimming left V 6 bases short and J 4 bases short, with 16 bases between. The CDR3 region has the DNA TGTGCCAGCAGCAAGTACGATACAGGGAATCAGCCCCAGCATTTT. Encoded protein: CASSKYDTGNQPQHF.

The chain has TRBV19 and TRBJ1-4; no definite D call. The CDR3 has 11 residues. Germline lookup yields CDR1 LNHDA and CDR2 SQIVND (reference sequence). The V gene lost 3 bases and the J gene lost 7 bases, with 3 bases spanning the gap. CDR3 protein: CASSISEKLFF. DNA of the CDR3: TGTGCCAGTAGTATTAGTGAAAAACTGTTTTTT.

There are a few counts of this clone. The V and J genes are TRBV9 and TRBJ1-2; weak D call: TRBD1 (5 bases). This CDR3 comprises 13 residues. Germline CDR1 and CDR2: SGDLS and YYNGEE. Deletions cut 3 bases from V and 7 bases from J, with 13 bases between. CDR3 sequence reads: CASSGAGKAGYTF. In DNA, the CDR3 is TGTGCCAGCAGCGGGGCAGGGAAGGCTGGCTACACCTTC.

The J gene is TRBJ1-1, the V gene TRBV5-4; D perhaps matches TRBD1 (6 bases). This CDR3 spans 14 amino acids. V dropped 6 bases and J dropped 5 bases, with 17 bases sitting between them. CDR1 is SGHNT and CDR2 is YYREEE in the germline V gene (reference sequence). The chain's CDR3 is CASKKPGDGTEAFF. The CDR3 nucleotides are TGTGCCAGCAAAAAACCAGGGGATGGGACTGAAGCTTTCTTT.

This clone came up a few times. The chain joins TRBV29-1 to TRBJ2-7, with a possible D match to TRBD1 (6 bases). V was trimmed by 3 bases and J by 1 base, leaving 10 bases between them. The CDR3 length is 13 residues. CDR1 and CDR2 (germline): SQVTM, ANQGSEA. In DNA, the CDR3 is TGCAGCGTTGACGGGACATCTTCCTACGAGCAGTACTTC. It codes for CSVDGTSSYEQYF.

This clone was seen a handful of times. Other DNA sequences in this specimen translate into the identical CDR3. The CDR3 loop is CASSHGTGEETQYF. As DNA, the CDR3 is TGCGCCAGCAGCCACGGGACAGGGGAAGAGACCCAGTACTTC. The gene calls are TRBV5-1 and TRBJ2-5; 10 positions agree with TRBD1. Germline V gene sequence: CDR1 SGHRS, CDR2 YFSETQ. The length of the CDR3 is 14 residues. Unmatched junction bases numbered 3, after V lost 4 bases and J lost 3 bases.

This clone was observed a handful of times. Here the CDR3 reads CASSQDQNTEAFF. The CDR3 nucleotides read TGTGCCAGCAGCCAAGATCAGAACACTGAAGCTTTCTTT. The rearrangement links TRBV14 to TRBJ1-1; D is unclear. Germline CDR1 SGHDN, CDR2 FVKESK. V dropped 0 bases and J dropped 1 base, with 3 bases sitting between them. The CDR3 extends over 13 amino acids.

The chain employs TRBV7-2 and TRBJ1-5, with D hard to call. CDR1 and CDR2 from the germline V gene are SGHTA and FQGNSA. This CDR3 has 14 amino acids. V lost 1 base and J lost 6, with 10 bases in between. CDR3 nucleotides: TGTGCCAGCAGCTTAGGAGGGTTGCGTCAGCCCCAGCATTTT. Protein product: CASSLGGLRQPQHF.

This clone was counted between two and nine times. CDR3 region: CASSVAGQETQYF. DNA of the CDR3: TGTGCCAGCAGTGTAGCGGGACAAGAGACCCAGTACTTC. The chain employs TRBV28 and TRBJ2-5; TRBD2 matches 8 bases. This CDR3 comprises 13 residues. The V and J ends lost 5 bases and 2 bases, in that order; junction bases with no gene match: 1. Germline loops: CDR1 MDHEN, CDR2 SYDVKM.

This chain links TRBV5-8 with TRBJ2-3, with D tentatively TRBD2 (6 bases). Germline V gene data show CDR1 as SGHTS and CDR2 as YDEGEE. V shed 0 bases and J shed 0 bases, with 11 bases lying between them. The CDR3 has 16 amino acids. Written as DNA, the CDR3 is TGTGCCAGCAGCTTGGTTAGGGAGGAGAGCACAGATACGCAGTATTTT. It codes for CASSLVREESTDTQYF.

This chain connects TRBV6-6 to TRBJ1-5; D possibly corresponds to TRBD1 (5 bases). In germline, CDR1 is MNHNY, CDR2 SVGAGI (reference sequence). Trimming left V 7 bases short and J 1 base short, with 11 bases between. This CDR3 is built from 14 residues. The chain's CDR3 is CASKQVPSNQPQHF. The CDR3 DNA reads as TGTGCCAGCAAACAGGTTCCCAGCAATCAGCCCCAGCATTTT.